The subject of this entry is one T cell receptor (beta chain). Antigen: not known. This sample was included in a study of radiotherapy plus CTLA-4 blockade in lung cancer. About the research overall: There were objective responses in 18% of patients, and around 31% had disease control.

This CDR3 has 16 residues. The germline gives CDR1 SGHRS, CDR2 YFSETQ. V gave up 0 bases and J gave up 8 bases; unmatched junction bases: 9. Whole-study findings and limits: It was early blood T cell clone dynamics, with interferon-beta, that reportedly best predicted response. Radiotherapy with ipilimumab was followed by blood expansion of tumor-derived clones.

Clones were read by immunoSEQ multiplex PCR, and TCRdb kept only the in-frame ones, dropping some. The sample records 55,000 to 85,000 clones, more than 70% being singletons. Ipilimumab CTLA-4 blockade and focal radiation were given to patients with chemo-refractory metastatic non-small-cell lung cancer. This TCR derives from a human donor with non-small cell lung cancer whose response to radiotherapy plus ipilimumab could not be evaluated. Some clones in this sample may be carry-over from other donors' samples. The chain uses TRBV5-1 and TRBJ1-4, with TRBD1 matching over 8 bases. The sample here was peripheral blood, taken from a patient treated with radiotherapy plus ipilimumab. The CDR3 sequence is CASSLAQGAVGEKLFF. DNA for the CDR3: TGCGCCAGCAGCTTGGCCCAGGGGGCCGTTGGCGAAAAACTGTTTTTT.